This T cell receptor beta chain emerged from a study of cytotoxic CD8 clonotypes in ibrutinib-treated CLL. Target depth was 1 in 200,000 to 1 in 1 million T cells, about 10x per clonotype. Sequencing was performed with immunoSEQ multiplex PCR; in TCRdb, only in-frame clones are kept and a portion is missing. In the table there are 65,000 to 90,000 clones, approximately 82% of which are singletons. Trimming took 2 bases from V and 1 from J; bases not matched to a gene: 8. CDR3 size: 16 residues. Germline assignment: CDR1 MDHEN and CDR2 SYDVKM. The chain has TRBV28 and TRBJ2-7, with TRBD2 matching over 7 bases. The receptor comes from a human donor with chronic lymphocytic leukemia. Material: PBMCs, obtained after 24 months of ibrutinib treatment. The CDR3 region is CASSLVFGGSSYEQYF. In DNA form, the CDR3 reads TGTGCCAGCAGTTTAGTTTTTGGCGGGAGTTCCTACGAGCAGTACTTC.